This entry concerns a single T cell receptor (beta chain). These data are taken from a study of blood T cell repertoires in COVID-19. Study summary: The United States, Italy and Spain supplied acute and convalescent COVID-19 samples.

Original handling: Estimated nucleated cell counts came from reference gene primer amplification. The table came from immunoSEQ multiplex PCR; TCRdb's copy has only in-frame clones and leaves some out. V, J and clone size derive from that table, while D and trimming were established from the DNA sequence. This table has around 200,000 clones, about 83% appearing once. Germline V gene data show CDR1 as LNHNV and CDR2 as YYDKDF (reference sequence). CDR3 length: 16 amino acids. V dropped 0 bases and J dropped 2 bases, with 12 bases sitting between them. The sequencing sample was made of peripheral blood. V is TRBV15 and J is TRBJ2-3, with D tentatively TRBD1 (5 bases). The source of this sequence is a woman aged 40 to 50 with active or convalescent COVID-19. Written as DNA, the CDR3 is TGTGCCACCAGCAGAGATCAAGGGGTATCCACAGATACGCAGTATTTT. Translation gives CATSRDQGVSTDTQYF.